These T cell receptor beta chains were read from a single sample in a study of T-cell reconstitution after alpha-beta-depleted transplantation in children. TCRdb passed the PCR reads through MiXCR, listing each CDR3 protein once. Among 250,000 to 350,000 distinct CDR3 sequences listed, more than 8% were seen once. The starting material was PBMCs from the stem cell graft donor, obtained from the stem cell graft. These receptors originate from a human donor who donated a stem cell graft to a child with SCID. CDR3s include the opening cysteine and the closing phenylalanine or tryptophan. The D gene is left open where the match is weak. Clone size is not always given. Where it is, it says once, few, many or a class for expanded clones.

cdr3_aa	cdr3_nt	j_call	v_call	d_call	clone_size
CASSWSLGEYQETQYF	TGCGCCAGCAGCTGGAGCCTGGGGGAGTACCAAGAGACCCAGTACTTC	TRBJ2-5	TRBV5-1	-	few
CASSLERLGGETQYF	TGCGCCAGCAGCTTGGAAAGGCTCGGGGGAGAGACCCAGTACTTC	TRBJ2-5	TRBV5-1	-	-
CASSLDVNYGYTF	TGTGCCAGCAGCTTAGACGTGAACTATGGCTACACCTTC	TRBJ1-2	TRBV7-9	-	many
CSAALGLGFFVNEQFF	TGCAGTGCTGCACTGGGACTAGGGTTTTTCGTGAATGAGCAGTTCTTC	TRBJ2-1	TRBV20-1	TRBD2	-
CASSFLESSSQPQHF	TGTGCCAGCAGTTTTCTCGAGAGCTCCTCTCAGCCCCAGCATTTT	TRBJ1-5	TRBV27	-	few
CASSETGGPGTF	TGTGCCAGCAGTGAAACAGGTGGCCCGGGCACCTTC	TRBJ1-2	TRBV2	-	-
CASSPLVVVQLYGYTF	TGTGCCAGCAGCCCCTTAGTGGTTGTACAGCTCTATGGCTACACCTTC	TRBJ1-2	TRBV7-2	-	-
CAISGGRDNEQFF	TGTGCCATCAGTGGGGGGCGCGATAATGAGCAGTTCTTC	TRBJ2-1	TRBV10-3	-	-
CASSTSTGGFSPLHF	TGTGCCAGCAGCACCTCGACAGGGGGCTTTTCACCCCTCCACTTT	TRBJ1-6	TRBV9	TRBD1	few
CASSSTGTSSYNEQFF	TGTGCCAGCAGTTCGACCGGGACTAGCTCCTACAATGAGCAGTTCTTC	TRBJ2-1	TRBV11-3	TRBD2	many
CASSPRGFLNEKLFF	TGTGCCAGCAGCCCGAGGGGTTTCCTTAATGAAAAACTGTTTTTT	TRBJ1-4	TRBV7-9	-	few
CASSGGSEQYF	TGTGCCAGCAGCGGTGGGAGCGAGCAGTACTTC	TRBJ2-7	TRBV9	-	many
CASSFLGPVELFF	TGTGCCAGCAGCTTCCTAGGACCCGTGGAGCTGTTTTTT	TRBJ2-2	TRBV12-3/TRBV12-4	-	-
CSAVPGLADSYEQYF	TGCAGTGCTGTTCCTGGACTAGCGGACTCCTACGAGCAGTACTTC	TRBJ2-7	TRBV20-1	TRBD2	-
CSAPLPRLAGFGEQFF	TGCAGTGCCCCGTTACCTCGGCTAGCGGGCTTTGGGGAGCAGTTCTTC	TRBJ2-1	TRBV20-1	TRBD2	-
CATEPGGGVNTGELFF	TGTGCCACCGAACCCGGTGGGGGGGTGAACACCGGGGAGCTGTTTTTT	TRBJ2-2	TRBV19	TRBD2	few
CASSPDPSRGGDTQYF	TGTGCCAGCAGCCCCGACCCCAGCAGGGGGGGAGATACGCAGTATTTT	TRBJ2-3	TRBV12-3/TRBV12-4	-	many
CASTQHGGIATNEKLFF	TGTGCCAGCACCCAACATGGAGGTATTGCAACTAATGAAAAACTGTTTTTT	TRBJ1-4	TRBV12-3/TRBV12-4	-	-
CASSRLAQSDTQYF	TGTGCCAGCAGTCGACTAGCCCAGTCGGATACGCAGTATTTT	TRBJ2-3	TRBV2	TRBD2	few
CASSTWLNTEAFF	TGTGCCAGCAGCACGTGGTTAAACACTGAAGCTTTCTTT	TRBJ1-1	TRBV21-1	-	-
CASSLQAGATEAFF	TGCGCCAGCAGCTTGCAGGCGGGGGCCACTGAAGCTTTCTTT	TRBJ1-1	TRBV5-1	-	-
CASSVVGARGELFF	TGTGCCAGCAGCGTAGTGGGGGCCAGGGGGGAGCTGTTTTTT	TRBJ2-2	TRBV9	-	few
CASSLYQGAVVNEQYF	TGTGCCAGCAGCTTGTATCAGGGGGCGGTGGTTAACGAGCAGTACTTC	TRBJ2-7	TRBV5-6	TRBD1	few
CASSYSIGSGYEQYF	TGTGCCAGCAGTTACTCTATTGGGTCCGGATACGAGCAGTACTTC	TRBJ2-7	TRBV6-5	-	few
CASSRTGRHEQYF	TGTGCCAGCAGCCGGACAGGGAGGCACGAGCAGTACTTC	TRBJ2-7	TRBV3-1	TRBD1	few
CASTAGNSYNEQFF	TGCGCCAGCACTGCGGGGAACTCCTACAATGAGCAGTTCTTC	TRBJ2-1	TRBV5-1	-	-
CASSLERAMKFF	TGCGCCAGCAGCTTGGAGCGGGCCATGAAGTTCTTC	TRBJ2-1	TRBV5-1	-	many
CASSHRTGGSYEQYF	TGTGCCAGCAGCCACCGGACAGGGGGGTCCTACGAGCAGTACTTC	TRBJ2-7	TRBV7-9	TRBD1	-
CSARVPGQGDNEQYF	TGCAGTGCTAGGGTGCCGGGACAGGGTGACAACGAGCAGTACTTC	TRBJ2-7	TRBV20-1	TRBD1	few